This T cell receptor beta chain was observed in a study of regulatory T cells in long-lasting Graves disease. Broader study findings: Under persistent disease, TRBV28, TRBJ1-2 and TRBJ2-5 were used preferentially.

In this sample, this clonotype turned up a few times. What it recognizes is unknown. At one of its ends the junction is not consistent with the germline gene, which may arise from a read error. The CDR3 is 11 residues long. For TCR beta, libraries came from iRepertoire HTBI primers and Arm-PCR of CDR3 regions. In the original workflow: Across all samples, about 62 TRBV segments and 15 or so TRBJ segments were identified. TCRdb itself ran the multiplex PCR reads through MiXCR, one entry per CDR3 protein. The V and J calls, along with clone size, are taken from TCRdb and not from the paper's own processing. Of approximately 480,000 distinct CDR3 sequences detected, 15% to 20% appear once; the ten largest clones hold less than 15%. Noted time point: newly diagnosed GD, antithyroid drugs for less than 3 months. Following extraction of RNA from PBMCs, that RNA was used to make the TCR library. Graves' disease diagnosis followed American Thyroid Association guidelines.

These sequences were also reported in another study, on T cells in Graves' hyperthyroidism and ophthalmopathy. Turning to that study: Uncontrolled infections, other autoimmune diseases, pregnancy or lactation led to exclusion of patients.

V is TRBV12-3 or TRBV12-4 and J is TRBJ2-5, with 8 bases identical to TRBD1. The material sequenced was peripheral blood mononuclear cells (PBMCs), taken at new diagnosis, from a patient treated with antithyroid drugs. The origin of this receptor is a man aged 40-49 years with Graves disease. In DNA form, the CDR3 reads TGTGCCAGCAGTTTAAGGACGGGACAGGCCTTC. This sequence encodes CASSLRTGQAF.